This T cell receptor beta chain was obtained from a study of T cells after yellow fever vaccination. Regarding the study as a whole: Reappearing after the booster were most of the clones from primary vaccination (less than 98% CD4, about 87% CD8).

Researchers made TCR cDNA using 5'RACE template switching, and this step added a universal primer site and UMIs. One entry per CDR3 protein results from TCRdb running MiXCR on the 5' RACE reads. Of about 68,000 distinct CDR3 sequences in the sample, over 6% were seen once. CDR1 and CDR2 from the germline V gene are SEHNR and FQNEAQ (reference sequence). The V end was cut by 5 bases, the J end by 4 bases, with 14 bases between. The CDR3 length is 15 residues. This clonotype has only a few counts. Its antigen remains unidentified. The receptor was isolated from a man aged 18 to 29 who received the YFV17D yellow fever vaccine. The sequencing here drew on CD8+ T cells sorted from PBMCs, taken around 45 days after the first yellow fever vaccination. The chain combines TRBV7-9 with TRBJ2-2, with D tentatively TRBD2 (6 bases). In DNA, the CDR3 is TGTGCCAGCAGCGCCCCCGACGGGGGCACCGGGGAGCTGTTTTTT. This codes for CASSAPDGGTGELFF.